This is a list of T cell receptor beta chains from one sample in a study of T cell changes during pregnancy in multiple sclerosis. Sequenced by immunoSEQ multiplex PCR; TCRdb stores in-frame clones only, minus some. The data show about 62,000 clones, roughly 87% seen once. Sequenced here: peripheral blood, sampled in the first trimester of pregnancy. All receptors derive from a female donor with multiple sclerosis, enrolled in a pregnancy study. The CDR3 runs from the conserved cysteine through the conserved F or W. A D gene is named only where the DNA matches it firmly. Expanded clones are given a class, and other clones once, few, many or no size at all.

d_call: -
clone_size: -
j_call: TRBJ1-1
v_call: TRBV10-1
cdr3_aa: CASRSGLNTEAFF
cdr3_nt: TGCGCCAGCAGGAGCGGACTGAACACTGAAGCTTTCTTT

d_call: -
clone_size: -
j_call: TRBJ2-3
v_call: TRBV19
cdr3_aa: CASSDTGSTDTQYF
cdr3_nt: TGTGCCAGTAGTGATACAGGGTCCACAGATACGCAGTATTTT

d_call: TRBD2
clone_size: once
j_call: TRBJ2-1
v_call: TRBV4-2
cdr3_aa: CASSQGETSGHNEQFF
cdr3_nt: TGTGCCAGCAGCCAAGGCGAGACTAGCGGCCACAATGAGCAGTTCTTC

d_call: -
clone_size: medium-sized
j_call: TRBJ1-5
v_call: TRBV4-1
cdr3_aa: CASSQESGDQPQHF
cdr3_nt: TGCGCCAGCAGCCAAGAATCAGGGGATCAGCCCCAGCATTTT

d_call: -
clone_size: once
j_call: TRBJ1-3
v_call: TRBV6-5
cdr3_aa: CASSRRGNSGNTIYF
cdr3_nt: TGTGCCAGCAGCCGAAGGGGCAACTCTGGAAACACCATATATTTT

d_call: TRBD1
clone_size: -
j_call: TRBJ1-1
v_call: TRBV18
cdr3_aa: CASSPSTGGRTEAFF
cdr3_nt: TGTGCCAGCTCACCCTCGACAGGGGGCCGAACTGAAGCTTTCTTT

d_call: -
clone_size: -
j_call: TRBJ2-1
v_call: TRBV4-3
cdr3_aa: CASSQGGYNEQFF
cdr3_nt: TGCGCCAGCAGCCAGGGAGGCTACAATGAGCAGTTCTTC

d_call: TRBD1
clone_size: -
j_call: TRBJ1-1
v_call: TRBV5-1
cdr3_aa: CASSTNRGGTEAFF
cdr3_nt: TGCGCCAGCAGCACTAACAGGGGGGGCACTGAAGCTTTCTTT

d_call: TRBD2
clone_size: few
j_call: TRBJ2-7
v_call: TRBV9
cdr3_aa: CASSVGAGANEQYF
cdr3_nt: TGTGCCAGCAGCGTAGGGGCGGGAGCTAACGAGCAGTACTTC

d_call: TRBD2
clone_size: -
j_call: TRBJ2-4
v_call: TRBV5-1
cdr3_aa: CASSLLLAGPAKNIQYF
cdr3_nt: TGCGCCAGCAGCTTGCTGTTAGCGGGTCCTGCCAAAAACATTCAGTACTTC

d_call: TRBD1
clone_size: -
j_call: TRBJ2-1
v_call: TRBV7-9
cdr3_aa: CASSATGASGEQFF
cdr3_nt: TGTGCCAGCAGCGCCACAGGGGCCTCTGGGGAGCAGTTCTTC

d_call: TRBD1
clone_size: -
j_call: TRBJ2-5
v_call: TRBV10-1
cdr3_aa: CASSESGTGHQETQYF
cdr3_nt: TGCGCCAGCAGTGAGTCCGGGACAGGTCACCAAGAGACCCAGTACTTC

d_call: TRBD1
clone_size: -
j_call: TRBJ2-3
v_call: TRBV5-1
cdr3_aa: CASSPGQGSTDTQYF
cdr3_nt: TGCGCCAGCAGCCCCGGACAGGGCAGCACAGATACGCAGTATTTT

d_call: -
clone_size: once
j_call: TRBJ1-1
v_call: TRBV25-1
cdr3_aa: CASRGQNTEAFF
cdr3_nt: TGTGCCAGCAGGGGACAGAACACTGAAGCTTTCTTT

d_call: TRBD1
clone_size: -
j_call: TRBJ1-6
v_call: TRBV19
cdr3_aa: CASRPDRAFRGSPLHF
cdr3_nt: TGTGCCAGTAGGCCGGACAGGGCGTTCCGTGGTTCACCCCTCCACTTT

d_call: TRBD2
clone_size: -
j_call: TRBJ2-3
v_call: TRBV6-1
cdr3_aa: CASSVFGLADTDTQYF
cdr3_nt: TGTGCCAGCAGTGTTTTCGGACTAGCGGACACAGATACGCAGTATTTT

d_call: -
clone_size: once
j_call: TRBJ1-1
v_call: TRBV10-3
cdr3_aa: CAISYNDRMNTEAFF
cdr3_nt: TGTGCCATCAGTTACAACGACAGAATGAACACTGAAGCTTTCTTT

d_call: TRBD1
clone_size: -
j_call: TRBJ1-4
v_call: TRBV25-1
cdr3_aa: CASSRTGDNEKLFF
cdr3_nt: TGTGCCAGCAGCCGGACAGGAGACAATGAAAAACTGTTTTTT